This T cell receptor (beta chain) emerged from a study of T cell responses to AZD1222 COVID-19 vaccine. The data were produced by immunoSEQ multiplex PCR, yet TCRdb's version contains in-frame clones alone and is incomplete. The table has around 150,000 clones, about 92% seen once; the top ten hold less than 4.5%. This clone was seen once. Germline V gene data show CDR1 as SGHTA and CDR2 as FQGNSA. The CDR3 has 15 amino acids. V was cut by 2 bases and J by 0 bases, with 10 bases left in between. This specimen consisted of peripheral blood, obtained on day 0 of MenACWY control vaccination. The sequence was collected from an adult in good health. This chain uses TRBV7-2 with TRBJ1-1; D may be TRBD1 (5 bases). The CDR3 bases are TGTGCCAGCAGCTTACCAGGGACCATGAACACTGAAGCTTTCTTT. This translates into CASSLPGTMNTEAFF.